This note documents a single T cell receptor (beta chain) sequence. The antigen is not known. TCRdb's copy holds only in-frame clones and misses some; the assay was immunoSEQ multiplex PCR. The sample shows 30,000 or so clones, 75% to 90% of them seen only once. Germline V lookup: CDR1 SGHAT, CDR2 FQDESV (reference sequence). V was clipped by 7 bases and J by 6 bases; unmatched bases: 10. CDR3 length equals 15 residues. This entry belongs to a study of OX40 agonist ivuxolimab in advanced cancers. Study observations and caveats: Dose levels from 0.1 to 3.0 mg/kg saw CD4+ and CD8+ blood T cells expand clonally by week 6.

Sequencing was performed on CD4+ or CD8+ T cells sorted from blood, taken in a trial of the OX40 agonist ivuxolimab. This clonotype originated in an adult with an advanced solid tumor such as melanoma, head and neck, liver or kidney cancer. This rearrangement joins TRBV11-1 to TRBJ2-1; 9 nucleotides line up with TRBD1. The CDR3 coding sequence is TGTGCCAGCACCAAGGCTGGGACAGGGATCAATGAGCAGTTCTTC. Translated: CASTKAGTGINEQFF.